This T cell receptor beta chain was identified during a study of shared clonotypes between healthy human individuals. Method: immunoSEQ multiplex PCR; TCRdb's copy keeps in-frame clones and lacks some. The table has roughly 2 million clones, approximately 94% seen once. The specimen sequenced was naive CD4+ T cells sorted from blood. Subset of the sample: CD45RA+ positively selected. This clonotype originated in a man aged 18 to 30 in good health.

The CDR3, as DNA: TGTGCCAGCAGCTTAGATGGTCTGGTCCCTTTCTTT. Protein: CASSLDGLVPFF. The V gene is TRBV11-3, the J gene TRBJ1-1; D is unclear. Trimming cost V 0 bases and J 12 bases, with 11 bases left between them. This CDR3 is 12 amino acids long. CDR1 and CDR2 (germline): SGHNT, YENEEA.